This section outlines one T cell receptor beta chain sequence together with its context. Sequence at one end of the junction differs from germline and may be a read error. The sample belongs to a study of identical twins. The CDR3 is made up of 18 amino acids. Germline V gene data show CDR1 as SGHDN and CDR2 as FVKESK. TCRdb used MiXCR to reprocess the 5' RACE reads, holding one entry per CDR3 protein. The sample carries around 1.7 million distinct CDR3 sequences, around 29% recorded once. The sequenced sample consisted of cord blood. The receptor comes from a newborn girl in good health. V usage is TRBV14 and J usage is TRBJ2-6; D is possibly TRBD1 (6 bases). The CDR3 reads CASSQVGTGSSGANVLTF. The CDR3 region has the DNA TGTGCTAGCAGCCAAGTAGGTACAGGGTCCTCTGGGGCCAACGTCCTGACTTTC.